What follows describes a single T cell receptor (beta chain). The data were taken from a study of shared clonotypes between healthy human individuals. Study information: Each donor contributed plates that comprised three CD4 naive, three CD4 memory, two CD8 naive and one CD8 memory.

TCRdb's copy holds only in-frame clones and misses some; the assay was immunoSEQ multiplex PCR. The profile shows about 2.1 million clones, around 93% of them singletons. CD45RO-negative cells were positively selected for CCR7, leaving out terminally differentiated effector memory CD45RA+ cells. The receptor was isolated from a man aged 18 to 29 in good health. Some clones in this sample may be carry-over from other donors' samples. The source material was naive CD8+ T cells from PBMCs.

The CDR3 bases are TGTGCCAGCAGTTTCGGGTCCGGGGGAGGCAATGAGCAGTTCTTC. Translating it yields CASSFGSGGGNEQFF. J is TRBJ2-1 and V is TRBV27; a weak D match, TRBD2 (6 bases). This CDR3 spans 15 amino acids. In germline, CDR1 is MNHEY, CDR2 SMNVEV (reference sequence). V lost 3 bases to trimming and J lost 6 bases, with 15 bases between them.